A single sample gave rise to the 27 T cell receptor beta chains below, sequenced in a study of CD8 T cells in Susac syndrome (dated by TCRdb to the late 2010s). To prepare the library, the immunoSEQ multiplex PCR assay was applied. RNA was extracted using the RNeasy kit, and about 0.45 to 1 microgram was reverse transcribed with random hexamers. TCRdb trimmed the raw reads at Q25, called clones with MiXCR and kept productive beta chains. CDR3 protein duplicates are merged, each entry listing the most common genes and DNA. The sample table contains 150,000 to 250,000 distinct CDR3 sequences; only one count was recorded for roughly 95% of them. The ten largest clones take up 0.093% of the sample. The sequencing input was CD4+ T cells from PBMCs. All receptors derive from a human donor with multiple sclerosis.

The rearrangement links TRBV2 to TRBJ2-5; D is ambiguous. Deletions cut 3 bases from V and 2 bases from J, with 4 bases between. The CDR3 extends over 12 amino acids. Germline loops: CDR1 SNHLY, CDR2 FYNNEI. The CDR3 DNA reads TGTGCCAGCAGTGAGCTGCAAGAGACCCAGTACTTC. Its translation is CASSELQETQYF.

The chain carries TRBV9 and TRBJ1-2; no clear D. Germline loops: CDR1 SGDLS, CDR2 YYNGEE. Trimming removed 0 bases at V and 8 bases at J, with 11 bases between. The CDR3 sequence is 13 residues long. The CDR3 DNA is TGTGCCAGCAGCGTAGCCCGGGGAGGAGGCTACACCTTC. Residues: CASSVARGGGYTF.

V is TRBV19 and J is TRBJ1-6, with 7 bases that match TRBD1. The CDR3 spans 15 residues. Germline values: CDR1 LNHDA, CDR2 SQIVND (reference sequence). With V trimmed by 8 bases and J by 7 bases, 11 bases remained unmatched. The chain's CDR3 is CASSSGTVVNSPLHF. CDR3 nucleotide sequence: TGTGCCAGTTCCTCAGGGACAGTTGTAAATTCACCCCTCCACTTT.

V gene TRBV29-1 combines with J gene TRBJ2-3; 12 bases are shared with TRBD2. This CDR3 has 15 residues. V was pared by 3 bases and J by 5 bases, with 6 bases of the junction left unmatched. CDR1 is SQVTM, CDR2 ANQGSEA, per germline. CDR3 sequence: CSVERLAGDIDTQYF. For the CDR3, the DNA is TGCAGCGTTGAGAGACTAGCGGGAGATATAGATACGCAGTATTTT.

The chain recombines TRBV15 with TRBJ2-3; 8 bases match TRBD2. The CDR3 is made up of 12 amino acids. The V and J ends lost 5 bases and 7 bases, in that order; junction bases with no gene match: 2. Looked up from germline, CDR1 is LNHNV and CDR2 is YYDKDF (reference sequence). CDR3 in amino acids: CATSSGGNTQYF. In DNA form, the CDR3 reads TGTGCCACCAGCTCGGGGGGGAATACGCAGTATTTT. The full variable domain, rest sourced from reference TRBV15 and TRBJ2-3, is DAMVIQNPRYQVTQFGKPVTLSCSQTLNHNVMYWYQQKSSQAPKLLFHYYDKDFNNEADTPDNFQSRRPNTSFCFLDIRSPGLGDTAMYLCATSSGGNTQYFGPGTRLTVL.

The chain uses TRBV29-1 and TRBJ2-7; D unclear. V lost 5 bases and J lost 2, with 10 bases in between. Germline CDR1 SQVTM, CDR2 ANQGSEA. This CDR3 comprises 12 residues. CDR3 sequence reads: CSVSPTAYEQYF. CDR3 bases: TGCAGCGTTTCCCCCACGGCCTACGAGCAGTACTTC.

The chain employs TRBV6-5 and TRBJ2-7, with D possibly called TRBD1 or TRBD2 (5 bases each). This CDR3 spans 14 amino acids. Trimming removed 2 bases at V and 4 bases at J, with 12 bases between. In germline, CDR1 is MNHEY, CDR2 SVGAGI. CDR3 DNA: TGTGCCAGCAGTTACGTAGTGGGGGAGTACGAGCAGTACTTC. As protein: CASSYVVGEYEQYF.

This chain connects TRBV2 to TRBJ2-7; D not certain. Germline values: CDR1 SNHLY, CDR2 FYNNEI. The CDR3 is 10 amino acids. V was pared by 6 bases and J by 6 bases, with 6 bases between. The CDR3 coding sequence is TGTGCCAGCAGGGGTTCCGAGCAGTACTTC. Translating it yields CASRGSEQYF. The full variable domain, completed using reference TRBV2 and TRBJ2-7, is EPEVTQTPSHQVTQMGQEVILRCVPISNHLYFYWYRQILGQKVEFLVSFYNNEISEKSEIFDDQFSVERPDGSNFTLKIRSTKLEDSAMYFCASRGSEQYFGPGTRLTVT.

The rearrangement joins TRBV7-8 to TRBJ2-1; D assignment may be TRBD1 or TRBD2 (5 bases each). Germline CDR1 reads SGHVS; CDR2 reads FQNEAQ. The CDR3 length is 13 residues. V was trimmed by 5 bases and J by 6 bases, leaving 11 bases between them. The CDR3 reads CASSPGALNEQFF. In DNA, the CDR3 is TGTGCCAGCAGCCCCGGGGCCCTCAATGAGCAGTTCTTC.

V is TRBV6-5 and J is TRBJ2-7; no reliable D call. The CDR3 sequence is 15 residues long. Germline V gene data show CDR1 as MNHEY and CDR2 as SVGAGI. V was shortened by 6 bases and J by 2 bases, with 17 bases between the two germline ends. CDR3 in amino acids: CASRIRFDGTYEQYF. In nucleotides, the CDR3 is TGTGCCAGCAGGATCAGATTTGACGGAACCTACGAGCAGTACTTC.

The chain employs TRBV3-1 and TRBJ1-5, with D uncertain. Trimming took 5 bases from V and 3 from J, leaving 11 bases between them. The CDR3 covers 14 residues. Germline CDR1 is LGHDT and CDR2 is YNNKEL (reference sequence). The CDR3 DNA reads TGTGCCAGCAGCTATCGAGGCGTCAATCAGCCCCAGCATTTT. It yields the protein CASSYRGVNQPQHF.

The chain employs TRBV11-2 and TRBJ1-6; tentatively, D is TRBD1 (5 bases). This CDR3 contains 12 residues. Germline V gene lookup returns CDR1 SGHAT and CDR2 FQNNGV. The ends were cut back, 11 bases at V and 5 bases at J, with 10 bases in the middle. CDR3 in DNA: TGTGCCGCGGGGCAGAATAATTCACCCCTCCACTTT. Its translation: CAAGQNNSPLHF.

The V and J genes are TRBV19 and TRBJ2-5; D not certain. This CDR3 region has 11 residues. Germline loops: CDR1 LNHDA, CDR2 SQIVND (reference sequence). Trimming left V 7 bases short and J 5 bases short, with 8 bases between. The CDR3 sequence is CASKERETQYF. The CDR3 DNA reads as TGTGCCAGTAAAGAGAGGGAGACCCAGTACTTC.

The chain combines TRBV29-1 with TRBJ1-1; TRBD1 matches 9 bases. Germline V gene lookup returns CDR1 SQVTM and CDR2 ANQGSEA. Trimming removed 5 bases from V and 4 bases from J; junction bases left unmatched: 14. CDR3 length equals 16 residues. CDR3 residues: CSVNLYTGTGPTEAFF. CDR3 bases: TGCAGCGTTAACCTATACACCGGGACAGGGCCCACTGAAGCTTTCTTT.

The rearrangement uses TRBV7-9 and TRBJ2-3; tentative D call: TRBD2 (5 bases). The CDR3 contains 16 residues. The germline V gene has CDR1 SEHNR and CDR2 FQNEAQ (reference sequence). V lost 4 bases, J lost 0 bases, and 14 bases lay in between. In DNA form, the CDR3 reads TGTGCCAGCAGCTCCCCTCGGTGGACTAGCACAGATACGCAGTATTTT. Amino acid sequence: CASSSPRWTSTDTQYF.

The chain is built from TRBV3-1 and TRBJ2-7; D gene uncertain. Germline values: CDR1 LGHDT, CDR2 YNNKEL (reference sequence). Trimming stripped 6 bases from V and 1 base from J, with 10 bases between. This CDR3 comprises 13 residues. The CDR3 DNA reads as TGTGCCAGCAGGTCACAGCCATCCTACGAGCAGTACTTC. Translation gives CASRSQPSYEQYF.

V gene TRBV18 combines with J gene TRBJ1-2; D remains ambiguous. The CDR3 runs to 11 residues. V lost 4 bases and J 5 bases, leaving 5 bases between the germline ends. Germline CDR1 KGHSH, CDR2 LQKENI. This CDR3 is CASSREYGYTF. The CDR3 DNA reads as TGTGCCAGCTCACGAGAATATGGCTACACCTTC.

A few counts support this clonotype. The chain is built from TRBV9 and TRBJ2-5; D call uncertain. The CDR3 covers 13 residues. The V gene lost 2 bases and the J gene lost 4 bases, with 9 bases spanning the gap. CDR1 is SGDLS, CDR2 YYNGEE, per germline. In DNA, the CDR3 is TGTGCCAGCAGCGTCGGTCCCGGAGAGACCCAGTACTTC. Amino acid sequence: CASSVGPGETQYF.

The CDR3 DNA is TGTGCCAGCAGCTCCCAAACGGTTGGGGCGCGGGACTATGGCTACACCTTC. Amino acids: CASSSQTVGARDYGYTF. The chain combines TRBV7-8 with TRBJ1-2; D might be TRBD1 (5 bases). V lost 4 bases, J lost 3 bases, and 21 bases lay in between. Germline loops: CDR1 SGHVS, CDR2 FQNEAQ. The CDR3 loop spans 17 amino acids. Full variable domain (rest looked up from reference TRBV7-8 and TRBJ1-2): GAGVSQSPRYKVAKRGQDVALRCDPISGHVSLFWYQQALGQGPEFLTYFQNEAQLDKSGLPSDRFFAERPEGSVSTLKIQRTQQEDSAVYLCASSSQTVGARDYGYTFGSGTRLTVV.

The chain carries TRBV20-1 and TRBJ2-3; TRBD2 matches at 7 bases. The germline V gene encodes CDR1 DFQATT and CDR2 SNEGSKA (reference sequence). The CDR3 runs to 14 residues. V lost 4 bases and J lost 3; bases outside the gene matches: 7. The CDR3 is CSANRREGTDTQYF. The CDR3 DNA is TGCAGTGCTAACCGAAGGGAGGGAACAGATACGCAGTATTTT.

The V gene is TRBV6-5, the J gene TRBJ1-6; possibly TRBD1 for D (5 bases). The CDR3 spans 15 residues. Germline assignment: CDR1 MNHEY and CDR2 SVGAGI. Trimming took 1 base from V and 10 from J, leaving 14 bases between them. CDR3: CASSYWQGRNSPLHF. CDR3 DNA: TGTGCCAGCAGTTACTGGCAGGGAAGGAACTCACCCCTCCACTTT.

The rearrangement uses TRBV5-4 and TRBJ2-5; D is uncertain. The germline V gene has CDR1 SGHNT and CDR2 YYREEE (reference sequence). Trimming left V 3 bases short and J 0 bases short, with 6 bases between. The CDR3 has 13 residues. The CDR3: CASSWPYQETQYF. The CDR3 region has the DNA TGTGCCAGCAGCTGGCCCTACCAAGAGACCCAGTACTTC. Using reference TRBV5-4 and TRBJ2-5 for the parts outside the CDR3, the full variable domain is ETGVTQSPTHLIKTRGQQVTLRCSSQSGHNTVSWYQQALGQGPQFIFQYYREEENGRGNFPPRFSGLQFPNYSSELNVNALELDDSALYLCASSWPYQETQYFGPGTRLLVL.

The chain employs TRBV23-1 and TRBJ2-3; the match to TRBD2 covers 7 bases. TRBV23-1 is flagged as an ORF with uncertain function. This CDR3 spans 12 amino acids. J was trimmed by 6 bases and V by 6 bases; bases with no gene match: 3. CDR3 nucleotides: TGCGCCAGCAGAAACGGGGGGGATACGCAGTATTTT. It translates to CASRNGGDTQYF.

The chain recombines TRBV20-1 with TRBJ2-1, with 8 positions matching TRBD2. CDR3 length: 16 residues. V gave up 0 bases and J gave up 1 base; unmatched junction bases: 5. The V gene's germline CDR1 is DFQATT and CDR2 SNEGSKA (reference sequence). The CDR3 region is CSARDGSGGSYNEQFF. In DNA form, the CDR3 reads TGCAGTGCTAGAGATGGGAGCGGGGGATCCTACAATGAGCAGTTCTTC.

This rearrangement joins TRBV6-5 to TRBJ2-1; 8 nucleotides match TRBD2. The CDR3 loop spans 14 amino acids. Germline V gene data show CDR1 as MNHEY and CDR2 as SVGAGI. V lost 5 bases to trimming and J lost 7 bases; unmatched junction nucleotides: 7. The CDR3 spells CASSDLSGSNEQFF. The CDR3 DNA sequence: TGTGCCAGCAGTGATCTAAGCGGGAGTAATGAGCAGTTCTTC.

This sequence joins TRBV7-2 and TRBJ2-1; a possible D gene is TRBD1 (6 bases). The length of the CDR3 is 14 residues. The germline V and J ends were trimmed by 5 bases and 6 bases, with 14 bases remaining between them. Germline CDR1 reads SGHTA; CDR2 reads FQGNSA. CDR3 in DNA: TGTGCCAGCAGCCCATCAGGGGCAGGCAATGAGCAGTTCTTC. Its protein product is CASSPSGAGNEQFF.

This rearrangement joins TRBV20-1 to TRBJ1-1; D gene unclear. Germline values: CDR1 DFQATT, CDR2 SNEGSKA (reference sequence). V gave up 4 bases and J gave up 1 base, with 10 bases separating them. This CDR3 comprises 13 residues. The CDR3 DNA is TGCAGTGCTATGGAGGGCTGGAACACTGAAGCTTTCTTT. Protein sequence: CSAMEGWNTEAFF.